The table lists the clone carrying this TCR beta chain with a few counts. Antigen specificity is unknown. These data originate in a study of beta chain features in type 1 diabetes. Study conclusions and caveats: Patients with type 1 diabetes showed fewer VDJ junction insertions and more deletions.

The germline V and J ends were trimmed by 6 bases and 6 bases, with 15 bases remaining between them. Germline V lookup: CDR1 SQVTM, CDR2 ANQGSEA. This CDR3 region has 13 residues. cDNA synthesis used the whole RNA isolate, giving expressed TCRB sequences. This table comes from immunoSEQ multiplex PCR, and its TCRdb copy is limited to in-frame clones, with some not included. The sample has 310,000 or so clones; roughly 11% are singletons. It was one heparinised blood draw, averaging roughly 100 mL, that each donor gave. CD4+ naive, central memory, regulatory and stem cell-like memory cells were sorted via CD45RO/CCR7/CD25/CD127/CD95/CD27. The authors obtained over 98% purity in all sorted populations.

The material sequenced was naive CD4+ T cells from blood. V is TRBV29-1 and J is TRBJ2-1; D may be TRBD2 (5 bases). The TCR sequence derives from a woman in her 30s in good health. The CDR3 DNA reads TGCAGCGTCGGACTTGGTGGTTCCAATGAGCAGTTCTTC. It codes for CSVGLGGSNEQFF.